Sequencing of this T cell receptor (beta chain) was carried out in a study of early T cells in non-severe SARS-CoV-2 infection. As for the study in general: Alpha and beta chains were unpaired, from unsorted whole-blood bulk RNA. Study-level findings and limits: VDJdb matches were skewed toward anti-spike CD8 T cell responses.

This clonotype has at least ten counts. Its specificity is not known. V shed 5 bases, J shed 5 bases, and the junction held 9 bases outside the gene matches. Germline assignment: CDR1 MNHNS and CDR2 SASEGT. This CDR3 spans 15 amino acids. Individual cDNA molecules were tagged with unique molecular identifiers. TCRdb reanalysed the 5' RACE reads using MiXCR and keeps one entry per CDR3 protein. This sample yields 60,000 to 75,000 distinct CDR3 sequences, of which approximately 12% are seen a single time; 5% to 6.5% belongs to the top ten. The sequence derives from an adult who was a healthcare worker with PCR-confirmed SARS-CoV-2 infection or an uninfected control (not recorded which). The source material was whole blood. The genes are TRBV6-1 and TRBJ2-5; TRBD2 matches at 9 bases. CDR3 DNA sequence: TGTGCCAGCAGTCCGCCGGGGACTAGCATCGAGACCCAGTACTTC. Translating it yields CASSPPGTSIETQYF.